Listed below are T cell receptor beta chains from one sample, sequenced in a study of T cell clones after liver transplantation. Profiling relied on immunoSEQ multiplex PCR, and the TCRdb table lists in-frame clones only, not all of them. The table has over 50,000 clones, about 90% seen once. The source material was CD8+ T cells from blood, sampled 12 months after liver transplant. The receptor set was obtained from a human patient who received a liver transplant. Certain T cells may be donor cells from the graft. Both conserved end residues are part of each CDR3. The D gene is left open where the match is weak. Clone size is not always given. Where it is, it says once, few, many or a class for expanded clones.

TRBV10-3	TRBJ2-7	TRBD2	NA	TGTGCCATCTCGGGGACTAGCGGCTACGAGCAGTACTTC	CAISGTSGYEQYF
TRBV27	TRBJ1-4	NA	NA	TGTGCCAGCAGTTTCCGCAGGGAGGGTTATAAACTGTTTTTT	CASSFRREGYKLFF
TRBV27	TRBJ2-1	TRBD2	NA	TGTGCCAGCACCCACGGGCGGGGGTACAATGAGCAGTTCTTC	CASTHGRGYNEQFF
TRBV4-3	TRBJ2-7	TRBD1	once	TGCGCCAGCAGCCAAGATCGAGGGCAGGGGGCAGGGGAGCAGTACTTC	CASSQDRGQGAGEQYF
TRBV6-6	TRBJ1-4	TRBD1	NA	TGTGCCAGCAGTTACTCCGCAGGGGGGTATAATGAAAAACTGTTTTTT	CASSYSAGGYNEKLFF
TRBV28	TRBJ2-7	TRBD2	NA	TGTGCCAGCCGACTAGCGGGAGACTACGAGCAGTACTTC	CASRLAGDYEQYF
TRBV27	TRBJ2-7	NA	NA	TGTGCCAGCAGTTTGGGGGCCTTGTACGAGCAGTACTTC	CASSLGALYEQYF
TRBV6-5	TRBJ1-2	NA	few	TGTGCCAGCAGTTACTTGACAGGATCCGGAGGCTACACCTTC	CASSYLTGSGGYTF
TRBV5-1	TRBJ1-2	NA	NA	TGCGCCAGCAGCTTGGAAACCCAGGGGAGAAATGGCTACACCTTC	CASSLETQGRNGYTF
TRBV4-3	TRBJ2-7	NA	NA	TGCGCCAGCAGCCCCACGGGTGTAGGGTACGAGCAGTACTTC	CASSPTGVGYEQYF
TRBV9	TRBJ2-7	TRBD1	once	TGTGCCAGCAGCGCTACAGGGGAAGCCTACGAGCAGTACTTC	CASSATGEAYEQYF
TRBV2	TRBJ2-7	TRBD1	medium-sized	TGTGCCATCTTGGACGGGACAGGGAGATCCTACGAGCAGTACTTC	CAILDGTGRSYEQYF
TRBV4-1	TRBJ2-7	NA	NA	TGCGCCAGCAGCCAAGATCGGCAGGCCGCTTTCGAGCAGTACTTC	CASSQDRQAAFEQYF
TRBV6-6	TRBJ1-5	NA	NA	TGTGCCAGCAGTCGACAGAGCAATCAGCCCCAGCATTTT	CASSRQSNQPQHF
TRBV28	TRBJ1-1	TRBD1	NA	TGTGCCAGCAGTTCACCCAGGGGGCACTCGAACACTGAAGCTTTCTTT	CASSSPRGHSNTEAFF
TRBV27	TRBJ2-7	NA	NA	TGTGCCAGCACCCCGGACAGAACTATTTGGTACTTC	CASTPDRTIWYF
TRBV19	TRBJ1-1	NA	NA	TGTGCCAGTAGTCTAACAGGGTGGGAGAACACTGAAGCTTTCTTT	CASSLTGWENTEAFF
TRBV7-9	TRBJ2-3	TRBD2	NA	TGTGCCAGCAGCTTCCTCCTAGCGGGAGTCACAGATACGCAGTATTTT	CASSFLLAGVTDTQYF
TRBV28	TRBJ2-7	TRBD1	once	TGTGCCAGCAGTCCACCGACAGGGGCCTACGAGCAGTACTTC	CASSPPTGAYEQYF
TRBV6-1	TRBJ2-7	NA	NA	TGTGCCACCATTGGGGGGAACGAGCAGTACTTC	CATIGGNEQYF
TRBV14	TRBJ1-4	TRBD1	NA	TGTGCCAGCAGCCAATGGGACAGCCTTAGGAATGAAAAACTGTTTTTT	CASSQWDSLRNEKLFF
TRBV4-1	TRBJ2-5	NA	few	TGCGCCAGCAGCCAAGATAGTGGGGATGAGACCCAGTACTTC	CASSQDSGDETQYF
TRBV10-2	TRBJ2-1	TRBD2	NA	TGCGCCAGCAGTTGGCCTAGCGGGAGCTCCTACAATGAGCAGTTCTTC	CASSWPSGSSYNEQFF
TRBV12-5	TRBJ2-1	NA	NA	TGTGCTAGTGGTTTGGAAACCCGTCCTTACAATGAGCAGTTCTTC	CASGLETRPYNEQFF
TRBV27	TRBJ1-2	TRBD1	NA	TGTGCCAGCAGTTTAAGGCGGACAGGCTATGGCTACACCTTC	CASSLRRTGYGYTF
TRBV2	TRBJ2-7	NA	NA	TGTGCCAGCAGTACGGGTGAGCAGTACTTC	CASSTGEQYF
TRBV5-4	TRBJ2-7	NA	NA	TGTGCCAGCAGCTTGCGAGACTCCTACGAACAGTACTTC	CASSLRDSYEQYF
TRBV13	TRBJ2-7	TRBD2	NA	TGTGCCAGCAGCTTCTTATCGGGGGGTTCCTACGAGCAGTACTTC	CASSFLSGGSYEQYF
TRBV7-6	TRBJ2-7	TRBD2	NA	TGTGCCAGCAGCGCACTAGCGGGAGCTTACGAGCAGTACTTC	CASSALAGAYEQYF
TRBV7-9	TRBJ2-1	TRBD2	NA	TGTGCCAGCAGCTTGACTAGCGGGAGGGCCCGATACTACAATGAGCAGTTCTTC	CASSLTSGRARYYNEQFF
TRBV7-9	TRBJ2-7	NA	NA	TGTGCCAGCAGCCACGGTTCCTACGAGCAGTACTTC	CASSHGSYEQYF
TRBV15	TRBJ1-2	TRBD1	NA	TGTGCCACCAGCCCTCTTGGGGCGACAGGGGGCGGCTATGGCTACACCTTC	CATSPLGATGGGYGYTF
TRBV7-9	TRBJ1-2	TRBD1	few	TGTGCCAGCAGCTTAGAACAGGGGCCGTTCTATGGCTACACCTTC	CASSLEQGPFYGYTF
TRBV19	TRBJ1-1	NA	NA	TGTGCCAGTAGTATTATGGGCCCGAACACTGAAGCTTTCTTT	CASSIMGPNTEAFF
TRBV19	TRBJ1-1	TRBD1	NA	TGTGCCAGTAGTAACAGGGGCCTGAACACTGAAGCTTTCTTT	CASSNRGLNTEAFF
TRBV7-7	TRBJ2-1	NA	NA	TGTGCCAGCAGCCCGTCGAGACAGGCTAACAATGAGCAGTTCTTC	CASSPSRQANNEQFF
TRBV5-1	TRBJ2-5	TRBD2	NA	TGCGCCAGCAGCCCCGGGACTAGCGGGCAAGAGACCCAGTACTTC	CASSPGTSGQETQYF